This entry lists 2 T cell receptor beta chains sequenced from one sample in a study of shared clonotypes between healthy human individuals. Produced via immunoSEQ multiplex PCR; TCRdb's table is partial and in-frame only. The sample has 1 million to 1.2 million clones, 60% to 80% seen once; the top ten hold roughly 0.82%. Sample: memory CD4+ T cells from PBMCs. As to subset: CD45RA-negative fraction. These receptor sequences come from a young man in good health. Some clones in this sample may be carry-over from other donors' samples.

The chain recombines TRBV6-4 with TRBJ1-1, with D maybe TRBD1 (6 bases). Germline CDR1 and CDR2: MRHNA and SNTAGT. The CDR3 has 13 residues. Trimming took 4 bases from V and 4 from J, leaving 10 bases between them. In DNA, the CDR3 is TGTGCCAGCAGTGCAGGGGAGGGCACTGAAGCTTTCTTT. Its translation: CASSAGEGTEAFF.

This clone occurred once. The V and J genes are TRBV6-5 and TRBJ1-5; D call uncertain. CDR1 is MNHEY, CDR2 SVGAGI, per germline. This CDR3 region has 15 residues. V lost 2 bases to trimming and J lost 4 bases, with 12 bases between them. This chain's CDR3 is CASSYRAGVNQPQHF. The CDR3 bases are TGTGCCAGCAGTTACCGCGCGGGCGTTAATCAGCCCCAGCATTTT.